A single sample is the source of the 11 T cell receptor beta chains below, sequenced in a study of blood T cell repertoires in COVID-19. Sequencing used immunoSEQ multiplex PCR; TCRdb keeps in-frame clones, though not all of them. The repertoire consists of about 180,000 clones, with 80% to 90% occurring once and the leading ten covering about 9.6%. Sample: peripheral blood. These TCRs come from a man in his forties or fifties with active or convalescent COVID-19.

This chain joins TRBV25-1 and TRBJ1-2; D not certain. From germline, CDR1 is MGHDK and CDR2 SYGVNS. Trimming pared 2 bases from V and 5 bases from J, leaving 9 bases between. The CDR3 is 13 amino acids. The CDR3 loop is CASSEQSAYGYTF. Here the CDR3 DNA reads TGTGCCAGCAGTGAACAGTCCGCATATGGCTACACCTTC.

The CDR3 sequence is CAWGGTYNFLGSPLHF. In DNA, the CDR3 is TGTGCCTGGGGTGGGACATATAACTTTTTGGGCTCACCCCTCCACTTT. This rearrangement joins TRBV30 to TRBJ1-6, with D perhaps TRBD1 (6 bases). CDR3 length: 16 residues. CDR1 is GTSNPN, CDR2 SVGIG, per germline (reference sequence). V lost 5 bases, J lost 10 bases, and 24 bases lay in between.

This clone was counted a few times. The genes are TRBV5-4 and TRBJ2-7; 7 bases agree with TRBD1. Germline-derived CDR1 and CDR2 are SGHNT and YYREEE (reference sequence). The J segment lost 6 bases and the V segment lost 4 bases, leaving 10 bases of the junction unmatched. This CDR3 is 14 amino acids long. The CDR3 bases are TGTGCCAGCAGCCATGTGAGACAGGGCTGCGAGCAGTACTTC. It is translated as CASSHVRQGCEQYF.

The CDR3 sequence: CASSVEPGTGLETQYF. The DNA of the CDR3 is TGTGCCAGCAGCGTAGAGCCCGGGACAGGGTTGGAGACCCAGTACTTC. This rearrangement joins TRBV9 to TRBJ2-5, with 9 nucleotides matching TRBD1. Trimming took 0 bases from V and 5 from J; bases not matched to a gene: 8. The CDR3 covers 16 residues. The V gene's germline CDR1 is SGDLS and CDR2 YYNGEE.

This clone was counted a single time. The chain joins TRBV7-3 to TRBJ1-2; D remains unclear. This CDR3 comprises 15 residues. V was cut by 1 base and J by 5 bases, with 14 bases left in between. Germline V lookup: CDR1 SGHTA, CDR2 FQGTGA. The CDR3 coding sequence is TGTGCCAGCAGCTTAAATCCGGGTGGTGGTTATGGCTACACCTTC. Its protein product is CASSLNPGGGYGYTF.

The chain combines TRBV4-1 with TRBJ2-1; 9 positions agree with TRBD2. Trimming took 6 bases from V and 4 from J; bases not matched to a gene: 7. This CDR3 region has 15 residues. The germline V gene has CDR1 MGHRA and CDR2 YSYEKL. As DNA, the CDR3 is TGCGCCAGCAGTGGAGCGGGGGGAGGGTACAATGAGCAGTTCTTC. Its protein product is CASSGAGGGYNEQFF.

This rearrangement joins TRBV19 to TRBJ2-1, with TRBD1 matching 7 bases. J was trimmed by 5 bases and V by 7 bases; bases with no gene match: 11. CDR1 is LNHDA, CDR2 SQIVND, per germline (reference sequence). The CDR3 has 15 amino acids. Here the CDR3 reads CASKPVGTDNNEQFF. CDR3 nucleotides: TGTGCCAGTAAACCCGTTGGGACAGATAACAATGAGCAGTTCTTC.

V usage is TRBV2 and J usage is TRBJ1-2, with 7 bases identical to TRBD1. The CDR3 has 12 amino acids. Germline lookup yields CDR1 SNHLY and CDR2 FYNNEI. V was pared by 6 bases and J by 4 bases, with 2 bases of the junction left unmatched. CDR3 sequence reads: CASSRDSYGYTF. The CDR3, as DNA: TGTGCCAGCAGCCGGGACAGCTATGGCTACACCTTC.

The genes are TRBV7-6 and TRBJ1-3; D uncertain. Deletions cut 5 bases from V and 2 bases from J, with 7 bases between. The CDR3 runs to 13 residues. The germline gives CDR1 SGHVS, CDR2 FNYEAQ. CDR3: CASSLQTGNTIYF. The CDR3 region has the DNA TGTGCCAGCAGCCTACAGACTGGAAACACCATATATTTT.

The chain employs TRBV3-1 (or the pseudogene TRBV3-2) and TRBJ1-2, with D tentatively TRBD1 (6 bases). Germline V lookup: CDR1 LGHDT, CDR2 YNNKEL (reference sequence). The CDR3 totals 14 residues. The V end was cut by 3 bases, the J end by 2 bases, with 10 bases between. For the CDR3, the DNA is TGTGCCAGCAGCCAGAGGACAGTAAACTATGGCTACACCTTC. Its protein product is CASSQRTVNYGYTF.

The rearrangement uses TRBV6-5 and TRBJ1-2; tentative D call: TRBD1 (6 bases). This CDR3 is 16 amino acids long. Germline-derived CDR1 and CDR2 are MNHEY and SVGAGI. Trimming cost V 4 bases and J 0 bases, with 15 bases left between them. In nucleotides, the CDR3 is TGTGCCAGCAGTTTGCAAACAGGGCTAACTAACTATGGCTACACCTTC. Translated: CASSLQTGLTNYGYTF.